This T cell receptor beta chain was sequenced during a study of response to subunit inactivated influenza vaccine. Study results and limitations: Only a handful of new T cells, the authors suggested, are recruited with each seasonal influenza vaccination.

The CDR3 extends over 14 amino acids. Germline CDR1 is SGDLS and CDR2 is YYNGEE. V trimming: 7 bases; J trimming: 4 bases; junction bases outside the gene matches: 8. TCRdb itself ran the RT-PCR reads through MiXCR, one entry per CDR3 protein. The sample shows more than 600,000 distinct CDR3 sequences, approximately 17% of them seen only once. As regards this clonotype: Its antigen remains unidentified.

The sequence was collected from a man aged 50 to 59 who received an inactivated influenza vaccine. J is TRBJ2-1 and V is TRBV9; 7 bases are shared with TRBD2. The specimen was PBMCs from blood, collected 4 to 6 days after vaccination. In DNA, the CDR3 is TGTGCCAGCGGACCTCGGCGGGGGTACAATGAGCAGTTCTTC. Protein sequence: CASGPRRGYNEQFF.